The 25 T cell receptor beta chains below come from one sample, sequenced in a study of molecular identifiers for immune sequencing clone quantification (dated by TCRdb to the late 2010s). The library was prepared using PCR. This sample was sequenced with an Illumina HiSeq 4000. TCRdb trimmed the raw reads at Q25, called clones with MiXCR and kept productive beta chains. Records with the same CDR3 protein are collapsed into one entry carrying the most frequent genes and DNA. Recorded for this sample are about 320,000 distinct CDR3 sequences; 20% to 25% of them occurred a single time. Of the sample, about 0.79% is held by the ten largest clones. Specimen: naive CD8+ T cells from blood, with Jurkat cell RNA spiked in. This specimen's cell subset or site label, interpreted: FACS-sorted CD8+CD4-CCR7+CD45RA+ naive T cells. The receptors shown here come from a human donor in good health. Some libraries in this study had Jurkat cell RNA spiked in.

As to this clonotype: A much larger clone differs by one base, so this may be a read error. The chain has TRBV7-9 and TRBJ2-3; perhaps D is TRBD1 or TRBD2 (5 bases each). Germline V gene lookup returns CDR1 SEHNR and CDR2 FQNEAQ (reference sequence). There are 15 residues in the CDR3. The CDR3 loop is CASSQRSGPTGTQYF. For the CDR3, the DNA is TGTGCCAGCAGCCAACGGAGCGGACCCACAGGTACGCAGTATTTT.

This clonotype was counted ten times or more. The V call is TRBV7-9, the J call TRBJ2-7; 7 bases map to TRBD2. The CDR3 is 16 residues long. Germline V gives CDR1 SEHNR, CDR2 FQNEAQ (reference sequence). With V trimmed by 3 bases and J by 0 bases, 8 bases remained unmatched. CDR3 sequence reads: CASSFTSGASSYEQYF. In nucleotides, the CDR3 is TGTGCCAGCAGCTTCACAAGCGGGGCCAGCTCCTACGAGCAGTACTTC.

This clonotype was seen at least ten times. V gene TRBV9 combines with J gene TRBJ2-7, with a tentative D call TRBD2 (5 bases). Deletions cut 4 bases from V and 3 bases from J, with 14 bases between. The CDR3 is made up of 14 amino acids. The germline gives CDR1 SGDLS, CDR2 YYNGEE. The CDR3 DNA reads TGTGCCAGCAGCCCCCTGGACTCGATCTACGAGCAGTACTTC. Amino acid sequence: CASSPLDSIYEQYF.

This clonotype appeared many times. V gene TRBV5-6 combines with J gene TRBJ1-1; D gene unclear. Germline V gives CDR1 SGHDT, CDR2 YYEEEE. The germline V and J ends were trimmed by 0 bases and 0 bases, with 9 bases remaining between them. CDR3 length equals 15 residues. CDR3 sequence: CASSLGLTVNTEAFF. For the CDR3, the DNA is TGTGCCAGCAGCTTGGGCTTGACTGTGAACACTGAAGCTTTCTTT.

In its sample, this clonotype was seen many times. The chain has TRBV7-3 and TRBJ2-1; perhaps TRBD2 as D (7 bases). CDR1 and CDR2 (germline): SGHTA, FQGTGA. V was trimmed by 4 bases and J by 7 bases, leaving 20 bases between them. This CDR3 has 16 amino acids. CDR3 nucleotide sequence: TGTGCCAGCAGCTCGCCGACGGGGGGCCTCCTGAATGAGCAGTTCTTC. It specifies CASSSPTGGLLNEQFF.

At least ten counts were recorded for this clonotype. In nucleotides, the CDR3 is TGTGCCAGCAGTACCGGGGACGTGAATGAAAAACTGTTTTTT. Protein sequence: CASSTGDVNEKLFF. The V call is TRBV2, the J call TRBJ1-4, with D perhaps matching TRBD1 (5 bases). Between the trimmed V and J ends, which lost 5 bases and 5 bases, there was a span of 12 bases. CDR3 length: 14 residues. The germline gives CDR1 SNHLY, CDR2 FYNNEI.

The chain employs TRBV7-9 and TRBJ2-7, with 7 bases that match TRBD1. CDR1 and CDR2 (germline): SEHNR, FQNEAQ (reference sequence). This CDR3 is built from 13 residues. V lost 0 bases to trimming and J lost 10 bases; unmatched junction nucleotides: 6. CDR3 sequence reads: CASSLAGTDSQYF. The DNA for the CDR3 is TGTGCCAGCAGCTTAGCGGGGACAGATTCCCAGTACTTC.

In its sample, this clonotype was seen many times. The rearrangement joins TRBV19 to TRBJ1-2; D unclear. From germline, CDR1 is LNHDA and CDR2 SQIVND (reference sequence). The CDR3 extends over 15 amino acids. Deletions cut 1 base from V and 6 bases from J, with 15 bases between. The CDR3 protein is CASSIVDRRFDGYTF. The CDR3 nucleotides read TGTGCCAGTAGTATAGTCGACCGCCGTTTCGATGGCTACACCTTC. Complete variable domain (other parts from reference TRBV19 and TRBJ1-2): DGGITQSPKYLFRKEGQNVTLSCEQNLNHDAMYWYRQDPGQGLRLIYYSQIVNDFQKGDIAEGYSVSREKKESFPLTVTSAQKNPTAFYLCASSIVDRRFDGYTFGSGTRLTVV.

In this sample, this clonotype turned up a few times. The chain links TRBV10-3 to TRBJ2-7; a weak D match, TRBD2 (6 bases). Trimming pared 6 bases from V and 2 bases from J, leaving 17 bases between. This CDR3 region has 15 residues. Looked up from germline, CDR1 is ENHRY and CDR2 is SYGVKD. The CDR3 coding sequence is TGTGCCATCAGCGATTTAGCGGTCTCAACCTACGAGCAGTACTTC. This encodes CAISDLAVSTYEQYF.

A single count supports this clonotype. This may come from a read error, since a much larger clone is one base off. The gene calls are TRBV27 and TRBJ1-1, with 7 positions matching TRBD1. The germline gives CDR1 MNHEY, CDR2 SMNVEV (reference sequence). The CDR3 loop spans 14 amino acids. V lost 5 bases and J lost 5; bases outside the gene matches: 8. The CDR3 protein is CASSQDEGATEAFF. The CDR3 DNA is TGTGCCAGCAGTCAAGACGAGGGGGCTACTGAAGCTTTCTTT.

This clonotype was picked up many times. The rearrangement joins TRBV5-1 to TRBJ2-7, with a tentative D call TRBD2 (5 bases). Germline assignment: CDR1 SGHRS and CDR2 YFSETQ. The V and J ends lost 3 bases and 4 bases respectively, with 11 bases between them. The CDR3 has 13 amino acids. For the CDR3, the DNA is TGCGCCAGCAGCTACCTGACGGGGTACGAGCAGTACTTC. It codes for CASSYLTGYEQYF.

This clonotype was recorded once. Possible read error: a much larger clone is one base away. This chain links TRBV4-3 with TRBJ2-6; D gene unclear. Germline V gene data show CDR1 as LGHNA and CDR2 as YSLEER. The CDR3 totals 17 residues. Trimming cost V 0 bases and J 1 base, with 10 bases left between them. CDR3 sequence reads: CASSQDASWSGANVLTF. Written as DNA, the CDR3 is TGCGCCAGCAGCCAAGATGCATCCTGGTCTGGGGCCAACGTCCTGACTTTC.

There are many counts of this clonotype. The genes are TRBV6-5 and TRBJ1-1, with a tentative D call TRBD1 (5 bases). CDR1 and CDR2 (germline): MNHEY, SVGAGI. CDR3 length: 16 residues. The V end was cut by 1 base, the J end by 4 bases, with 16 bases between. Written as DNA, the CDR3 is TGTGCCAGCAGTTACTACGGCGGGGGGGGGTTCACTGAAGCTTTCTTT. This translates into CASSYYGGGGFTEAFF.

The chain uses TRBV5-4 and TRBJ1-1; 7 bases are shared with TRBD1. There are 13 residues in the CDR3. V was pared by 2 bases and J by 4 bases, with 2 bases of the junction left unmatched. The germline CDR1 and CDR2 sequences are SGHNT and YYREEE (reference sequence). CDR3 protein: CASSFAGGTEAFF. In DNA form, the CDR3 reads TGTGCCAGCAGCTTTGCAGGGGGCACTGAAGCTTTCTTT.

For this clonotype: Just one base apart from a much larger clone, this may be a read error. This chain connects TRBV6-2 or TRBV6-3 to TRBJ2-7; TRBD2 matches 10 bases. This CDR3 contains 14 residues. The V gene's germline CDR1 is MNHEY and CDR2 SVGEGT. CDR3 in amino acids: CASSPGTSDYGQYF. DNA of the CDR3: TGTGCCAGCAGTCCCGGGACTAGCGACTACGGGCAGTACTTC.

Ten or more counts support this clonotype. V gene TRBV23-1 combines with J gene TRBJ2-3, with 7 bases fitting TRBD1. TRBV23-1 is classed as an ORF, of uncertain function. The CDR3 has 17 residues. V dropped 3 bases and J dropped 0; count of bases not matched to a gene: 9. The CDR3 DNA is TGCGCCAGCAGTCAGCCCGGAACAGGGGTCAGCACAGATACGCAGTATTTT. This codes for CASSQPGTGVSTDTQYF.

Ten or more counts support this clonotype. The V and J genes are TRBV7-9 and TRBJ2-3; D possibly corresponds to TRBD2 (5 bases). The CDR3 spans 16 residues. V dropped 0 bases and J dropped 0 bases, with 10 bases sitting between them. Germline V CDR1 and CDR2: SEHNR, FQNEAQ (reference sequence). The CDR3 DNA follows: TGTGCCAGCAGCTTAGCGATTGGGAGCAGCACAGATACGCAGTATTTT. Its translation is CASSLAIGSSTDTQYF. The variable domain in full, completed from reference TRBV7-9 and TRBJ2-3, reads DTGVSQNPRHKITKRGQNVTFRCDPISEHNRLYWYRQTLGQGPEFLTYFQNEAQLEKSRLLSDRFSAERPKGSFSTLEIQRTEQGDSAMYLCASSLAIGSSTDTQYFGPGTRLTVL.

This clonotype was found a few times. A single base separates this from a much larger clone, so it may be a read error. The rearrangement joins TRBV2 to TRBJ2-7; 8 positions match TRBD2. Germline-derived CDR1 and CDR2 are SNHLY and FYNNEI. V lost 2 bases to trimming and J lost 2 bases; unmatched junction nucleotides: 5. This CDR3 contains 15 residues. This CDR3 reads CASSEIAGTPYEQYF. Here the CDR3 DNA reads TGTGCCAGCAGTGAAATAGCGGGAACCCCCTACGAGCAGTACTTC.

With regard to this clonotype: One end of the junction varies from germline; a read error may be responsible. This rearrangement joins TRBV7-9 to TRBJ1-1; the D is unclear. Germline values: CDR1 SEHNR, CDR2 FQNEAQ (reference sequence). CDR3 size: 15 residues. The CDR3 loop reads CASSLALGWSTEASF. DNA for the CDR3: TGTGCCAGCAGCTTAGCGCTGGGGTGGAGCACTGAAGCTTCCTTT.

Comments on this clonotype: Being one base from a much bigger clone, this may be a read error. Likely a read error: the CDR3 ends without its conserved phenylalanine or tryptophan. CDR3 coding DNA: TGCAGCGTTGAAGATCGACAGGGAAGCTACGAGCAGTACCTC. The encoded protein is CSVEDRQGSYEQYL. The chain recombines TRBV29-1 with TRBJ2-7; 7 positions match TRBD1. Trimming took 0 bases from V and 3 from J; bases not matched to a gene: 5. The CDR3 runs to 14 residues. Germline V CDR1 and CDR2: SQVTM, ANQGSEA.

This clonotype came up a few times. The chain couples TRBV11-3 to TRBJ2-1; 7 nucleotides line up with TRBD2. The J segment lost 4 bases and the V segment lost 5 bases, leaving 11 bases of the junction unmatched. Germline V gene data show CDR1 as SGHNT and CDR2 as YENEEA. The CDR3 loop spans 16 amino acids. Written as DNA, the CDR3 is TGTGCCAGCAGCCCGGAGGGACTACAAAATTACAATGAGCAGTTCTTC. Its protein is CASSPEGLQNYNEQFF.

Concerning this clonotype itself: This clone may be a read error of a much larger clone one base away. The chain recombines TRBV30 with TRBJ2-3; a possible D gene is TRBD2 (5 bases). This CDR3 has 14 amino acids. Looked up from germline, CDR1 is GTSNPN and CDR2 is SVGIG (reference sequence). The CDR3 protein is CAWSVLGPTDTQCF. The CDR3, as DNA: TGTGCCTGGAGTGTACTAGGGCCCACAGATACGCAGTGTTTT.

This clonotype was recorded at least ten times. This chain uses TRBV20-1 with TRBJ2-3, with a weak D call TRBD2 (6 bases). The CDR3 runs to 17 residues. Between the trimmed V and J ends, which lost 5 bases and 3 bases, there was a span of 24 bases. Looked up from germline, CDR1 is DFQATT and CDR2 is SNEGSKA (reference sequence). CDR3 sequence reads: CSAEYPGTRQTTDTQYF. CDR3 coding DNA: TGCAGTGCTGAATATCCCGGGACTCGACAAACAACAGATACGCAGTATTTT.

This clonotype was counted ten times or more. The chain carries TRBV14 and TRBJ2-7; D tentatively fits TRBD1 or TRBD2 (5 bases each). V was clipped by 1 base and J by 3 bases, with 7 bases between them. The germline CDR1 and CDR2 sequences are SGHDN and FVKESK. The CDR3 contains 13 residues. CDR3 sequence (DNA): TGTGCCAGCAGCCAAGCGGGGCACTACGAGCAGTACTTC. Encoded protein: CASSQAGHYEQYF.

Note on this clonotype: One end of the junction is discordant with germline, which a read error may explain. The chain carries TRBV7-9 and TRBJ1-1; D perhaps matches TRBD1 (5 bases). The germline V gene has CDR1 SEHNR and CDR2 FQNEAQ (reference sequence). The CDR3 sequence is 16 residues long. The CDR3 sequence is CASSLRQGEMNTGAVF. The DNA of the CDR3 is TGTGCCAGCAGCTTACGGCAGGGAGAAATGAACACTGGAGCTGTCTTT.